These T cell receptor beta chains were read from a single sample in a study of blood T cell repertoires in COVID-19. Only in-frame clones appear in the TCRdb table, and some are missing; sequencing was by immunoSEQ multiplex PCR. The sample has around 210,000 clones; about 90% are singletons. Specimen: peripheral blood. These receptors came from a woman between 65 and 79 years old with acute or convalescent COVID-19. The CDR3 runs from the conserved cysteine through the conserved F or W. The D gene is left open where the match is weak. The size field is filled for only some rows; it gives once, few, many or a size class.

D gene	V gene	CDR3 length	J gene	clone size	CDR3 protein	CDR3 DNA
-	TRBV6-5	13	TRBJ1-2	-	CASSSTGLGGYTF	TGTGCCAGCAGCTCAACAGGGCTTGGGGGCTACACCTTC
-	TRBV9	15	TRBJ1-6	-	CASSVAGGADSPLHF	TGTGCCAGCAGCGTAGCTGGGGGGGCAGATTCACCCCTCCACTTT
TRBD1	TRBV5-1	14	TRBJ1-2	-	CASSLEGTAYGYTF	TGCGCCAGCAGCTTGGAGGGGACAGCCTATGGCTACACCTTC
-	TRBV2	11	TRBJ2-7	-	CASQVTYEQYF	TGTGCCAGCCAGGTTACCTACGAGCAGTACTTC
TRBD1	TRBV18	15	TRBJ1-2	-	CASSRQGQGSYGYTF	TGTGCCAGCTCACGGCAAGGACAGGGGTCCTATGGCTACACCTTC
TRBD1	TRBV7-2	16	TRBJ2-7	-	CASSLSTGQGAYEQYF	TGTGCCAGCAGCTTGAGTACGGGGCAGGGGGCCTACGAGCAGTACTTC
-	TRBV10-2	20	TRBJ1-5	-	CASSHNPHRGGVGFEQPQHF	TGCGCCAGCAGCCATAACCCTCACCGCGGGGGAGTGGGTTTTGAGCAGCCCCAGCATTTT
-	TRBV3-1/TRBV3-2	15	TRBJ1-5	-	CASSQDQGVNQPQHF	TGTGCCAGCAGCCAAGATCAAGGGGTCAATCAGCCCCAGCATTTT
-	TRBV9	15	TRBJ2-3	-	CASSVGGGSTDTQYF	TGTGCCAGCAGCGTAGGGGGAGGTAGCACAGATACGCAGTATTTT
TRBD2	TRBV18	17	TRBJ2-3	-	CASSLLLAGGSTDTQYF	TGTGCCAGCTCACTCCTGCTAGCGGGGGGAAGCACAGATACGCAGTATTTT
-	TRBV11-2	11	TRBJ2-7	-	CASSLTAGLYF	TGTGCCAGCAGCTTAACGGCAGGGTTGTACTTC
TRBD1	TRBV7-9	14	TRBJ1-4	-	CASSLLGQNEKLFF	TGTGCCAGCAGCTTATTGGGACAGAATGAAAAACTGTTTTTT
-	TRBV7-6	14	TRBJ2-4	-	CASSSIGDKNIQYF	TGTGCCAGCAGCTCGATAGGGGACAAAAACATTCAGTACTTC
-	TRBV7-6	16	TRBJ2-5	-	CASSLGGGQYQETQYF	TGTGCCAGCAGCTTAGGTGGGGGCCAGTACCAAGAGACCCAGTACTTC
-	TRBV27	13	TRBJ2-7	-	CASSLGADGEQYF	TGTGCCAGCAGTTTGGGGGCGGATGGCGAGCAGTACTTC
TRBD1	TRBV11-3	17	TRBJ1-2	-	CASSQAGTGPSNYGYTF	TGTGCCAGCAGCCAAGCCGGGACAGGTCCATCTAACTATGGCTACACCTTC
TRBD2	TRBV2	15	TRBJ2-5	-	CASRLAGGPQETQYF	TGTGCCAGCAGACTAGCGGGGGGACCCCAAGAGACCCAGTACTTC
TRBD1	TRBV18	17	TRBJ2-1	once	CASSPGGTKRGHNEQFF	TGTGCCAGCTCACCAGGGGGCACTAAGAGGGGGCACAATGAGCAGTTCTTC
-	TRBV7-9	14	TRBJ2-3	few	CASSLWRSTDTQYF	TGTGCCAGCAGCCTCTGGCGGAGCACAGATACGCAGTATTTT
-	TRBV4-2	18	TRBJ2-6	once	CASSQEGRGGAGANVLTF	TGTGCCAGCAGCCAAGAGGGTAGGGGCGGGGCTGGGGCCAACGTCCTGACTTTC
-	TRBV7-7	13	TRBJ2-2	-	CASSLSVTGELFF	TGTGCTAGCAGCTTATCGGTCACCGGGGAGCTGTTTTTT
-	TRBV5-6	14	TRBJ1-4	-	CASSLEGGNEKLFF	TGTGCCAGCAGCTTGGAGGGAGGCAATGAAAAACTGTTTTTT
TRBD1	TRBV2	15	TRBJ1-2	few	CASSLRQGALGGYTF	TGTGCCAGCAGTCTTCGACAGGGGGCATTGGGTGGCTACACCTTC
-	TRBV7-9	16	TRBJ2-3	-	CASPPGLGGVSDTQYF	TGTGCCAGCCCTCCAGGTTTGGGAGGAGTTTCAGATACGCAGTATTTT
TRBD1	TRBV20-1	14	TRBJ2-4	-	CSASEGAAKNIQYF	TGCAGTGCTAGTGAGGGGGCGGCCAAAAACATTCAGTACTTC
TRBD2	TRBV10-1	18	TRBJ2-4	once	CASSEEGLAGQPWGIQYF	TGCGCCAGCAGTGAGGAGGGACTAGCGGGCCAACCCTGGGGCATTCAGTACTTC
TRBD1	TRBV6-5	15	TRBJ1-5	-	CASKNTQGAYQPQHF	TGTGCCAGCAAAAATACTCAGGGGGCTTATCAGCCCCAGCATTTT
TRBD1	TRBV6-5	15	TRBJ2-4	-	CASRPQGAAKNIQYF	TGTGCCAGCAGGCCACAGGGGGCGGCCAAAAACATTCAGTACTTC
TRBD1	TRBV18	13	TRBJ1-6	-	CASSTGGGSPLHF	TGTGCCAGCTCTACAGGGGGAGGTTCACCCCTCCACTTT